The 4 T cell receptor beta chains given below trace back to one sample, sequenced in a study of Ad26.COV2.S vaccination and SARS-CoV-2 variants listed by TCRdb under 2021. The library was generated by the immunoSEQ multiplex PCR assay. The table comes from immuneACCESS by way of TCRdb, which keeps in-frame sequences with V and J called. Part of the clones is missing from these tables; in studies checked, under half for an unresolved V gene and the rest for unknown reasons. Across this sample there are roughly 350,000 clones, with about nine tenths seen only once. Roughly 3.6% of the sample is in the top ten clones. Reading the label with the study, this specimen's treatment or condition is: around 19 received Ad26.COV2.S at low or high dose, single or two shots; several received placebo; per-sample allocation not given. Repertoires of vaccine and placebo recipients were sequenced from samples taken on day 63 after the first injection.

The material sequenced was peripheral blood, taken in a trial of Ad26.COV2.S vaccine versus placebo. Every receptor here comes from a person between 18 and 60 years old who received the Ad26.COV2.S COVID-19 vaccine or a placebo.

This rearrangement joins TRBV18 to TRBJ2-1; 14 nucleotides line up with TRBD2. The CDR3 contains 14 residues. Per the germline V gene, CDR1 is KGHSH and CDR2 is LQKENI. V lost 3 bases, J lost 9 bases, and 1 base stayed unmatched. CDR3 DNA: TGTGCCAGCTCACCCGGACTAGCGGGGGGTGAGCAGTTCTTC. Its translation is CASSPGLAGGEQFF.

This clone was detected ten times or more. The chain recombines TRBV5-8 with TRBJ2-5; D gene unclear. The length of the CDR3 is 13 residues. CDR1 and CDR2 from the germline V gene are SGHTS and YDEGEE. V was clipped by 1 base and J by 5 bases, with 9 bases between them. Here the CDR3 reads CASSLYRRETQYF. The CDR3 region has the DNA TGTGCCAGCAGCTTGTATAGGCGGGAGACCCAGTACTTC.

The J gene is TRBJ1-3, the V gene TRBV6-2 or TRBV6-3, with 8 bases identical to TRBD1. The CDR3 has 15 residues. V trimming: 5 bases; J trimming: 0 bases; junction bases outside the gene matches: 3. Germline-derived CDR1 and CDR2 are MNHEY and SVGEGT. The CDR3 coding sequence is TGTGCCAGCAGTGGACAGGGAATCTCTGGAAACACCATATATTTT. Protein sequence: CASSGQGISGNTIYF.

V gene TRBV29-1 combines with J gene TRBJ2-7, with D tentatively TRBD1 or TRBD2 (6 bases each). This CDR3 region has 13 residues. Looked up from germline, CDR1 is SQVTM and CDR2 is ANQGSEA. Trimming left V 0 bases short and J 6 bases short, with 12 bases between. The CDR3 DNA sequence: TGCAGCGTTGAAGACGCTGGGGGGCGCGAGCAGTACTTC. Translation: CSVEDAGGREQYF.